This paragraph covers one T cell receptor (beta chain) sequence. Its antigen is undetermined. The CDR3 consists of 16 residues. Looked up from germline, CDR1 is MNHEY and CDR2 is SMNVEV (reference sequence). V was pared by 3 bases and J by 3 bases, with 18 bases between. Next came a second PCR, run for roughly 7 to 12 cycles, which used a sample-barcoded 5' primer along with a J-beta primer mix. A 12-random-nucleotide template-switch adaptor tagged each cDNA molecule. From each sample, at least 2.5 million paired-end reads containing CDR3 were obtained. From the 5' RACE reads, TCRdb called clonotypes with MiXCR, one entry per CDR3 protein. The sample consists of 1.5 million or so distinct CDR3 sequences, 42% of them appearing once. The sample belongs to a study of blood T cells in healthy people across ages. Overall study results and limits: Expanded clonotype shifts may have been confounded, as the donors had an unknown CMV status. Among long-lived donors, naive CD4+ cells were more numerous and diversity higher than in aged donors.

This clonotype was sampled from a woman aged 18-35 years in good health. The gene calls are TRBV27 and TRBJ2-7; tentatively, D is TRBD1 (6 bases). Source material: blood. CDR3 protein: CASSFHGQPVYYEQYF. CDR3 DNA: TGTGCCAGCAGTTTCCACGGACAGCCTGTTTACTACGAGCAGTACTTC.